This TCR beta chain was identified during a study of Graves' ophthalmopathy and Graves' hyperthyroidism. Study summary: Peripheral blood sampling preceded any treatment and occurred at initial diagnosis. Study findings and constraints: The study's model predicted ophthalmopathy progression at 70.59% sensitivity and around 75% specificity.

This clonotype was recorded many times. Its matching antigen is unknown. Sampling approximately 10 ml of fresh peripheral blood provided the PBMCs. Researchers took RNA transcripts and amplified TCR beta CDR3 regions from them. RT-PCR with HTBI primers came first, then second-round multiplex PCR. TCRdb ran MiXCR on the multiplex PCR reads and lists one entry per CDR3 protein. Of over 500,000 distinct CDR3 sequences in the sample, around a fifth are singletons; the top ten hold approximately 6.5%. The length of the CDR3 is 16 residues. The germline gives CDR1 SGHTA, CDR2 FQGNSA. Trimming shortened V by 0 bases and J by 4 bases, and 12 bases separated the two germline ends.

The source is a woman between 18 and 30 years old with stable Graves' hyperthyroidism. Some clones in this sample may be carry-over from other donors' samples. The sample taken for sequencing was peripheral blood. The chain carries TRBV7-2 and TRBJ2-2; D gene uncertain. CDR3 amino acids: CASSLAQSDATGELFF. The DNA for the CDR3 is TGTGCCAGCAGCTTAGCGCAATCAGATGCCACCGGGGAGCTGTTTTTT.